This T cell receptor (beta chain) was retrieved from a study of cytomegalovirus exposure and HLA in healthy donors. V dropped 5 bases and J dropped 2 bases, with 9 bases sitting between them. The CDR3 sequence is 13 residues long. Germline CDR1 reads ENHRY; CDR2 reads SYGVKD. The PCR employed 60 Vbeta primers together with 13 Jbeta primers. Only in-frame clones appear in the TCRdb table, and some are missing; sequencing was by immunoSEQ multiplex PCR. The repertoire holds some 140,000 clones, with 75% to 90% as singletons. The clonotype was recovered from a woman aged 30 to 39 in good health and CMV-seropositive. The V and J genes are TRBV10-3 and TRBJ1-2; tentatively, D is TRBD1 (6 bases). What was sequenced was PBMCs. The CDR3 region is CAISLTGNYGYTF. The CDR3 DNA sequence: TGTGCCATCAGTTTAACAGGGAACTATGGCTACACCTTC.